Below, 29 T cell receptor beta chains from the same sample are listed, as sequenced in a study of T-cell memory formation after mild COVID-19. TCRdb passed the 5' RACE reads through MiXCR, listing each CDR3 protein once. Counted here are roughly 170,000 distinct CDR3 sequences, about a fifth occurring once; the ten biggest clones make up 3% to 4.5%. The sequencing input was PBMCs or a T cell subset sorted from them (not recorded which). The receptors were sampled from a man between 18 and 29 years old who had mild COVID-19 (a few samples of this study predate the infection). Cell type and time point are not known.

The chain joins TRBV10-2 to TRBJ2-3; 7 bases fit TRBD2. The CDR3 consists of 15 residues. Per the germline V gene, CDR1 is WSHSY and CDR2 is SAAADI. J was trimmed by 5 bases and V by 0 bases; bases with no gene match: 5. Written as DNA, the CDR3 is TGCGCCAGCAGTGAGTCGGGCGGGGGTGTAGATACGCAGTATTTT. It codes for CASSESGGGVDTQYF.

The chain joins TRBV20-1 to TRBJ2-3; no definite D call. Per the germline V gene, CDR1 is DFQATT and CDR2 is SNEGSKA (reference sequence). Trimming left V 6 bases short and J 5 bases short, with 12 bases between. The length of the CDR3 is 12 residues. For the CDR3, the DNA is TGCAGTGCGTTAATGGCTGGAGATACGCAGTATTTT. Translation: CSALMAGDTQYF.

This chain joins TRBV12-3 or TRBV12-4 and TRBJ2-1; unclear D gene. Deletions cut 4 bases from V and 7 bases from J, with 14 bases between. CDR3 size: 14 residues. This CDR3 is CASSSRSRNNEQFF. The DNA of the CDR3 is TGTGCCAGCAGTTCTAGGTCCCGTAATAATGAGCAGTTCTTC.

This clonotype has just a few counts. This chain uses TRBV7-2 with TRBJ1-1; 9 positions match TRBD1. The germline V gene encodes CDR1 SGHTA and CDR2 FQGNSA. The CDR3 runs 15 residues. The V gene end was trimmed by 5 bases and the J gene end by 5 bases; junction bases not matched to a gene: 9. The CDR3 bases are TGTGCCAGCAGCGAGAGACAGGGGGAAGATACTGAAGCTTTCTTT. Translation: CASSERQGEDTEAFF.

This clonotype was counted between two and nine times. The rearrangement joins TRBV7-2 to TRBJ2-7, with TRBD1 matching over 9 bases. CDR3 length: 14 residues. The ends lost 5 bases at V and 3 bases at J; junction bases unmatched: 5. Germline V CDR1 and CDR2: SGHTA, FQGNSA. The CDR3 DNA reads TGTGCCAGCAGCCCGACAGGGGGTAACTACGAGCAGTACTTC. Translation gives CASSPTGGNYEQYF.

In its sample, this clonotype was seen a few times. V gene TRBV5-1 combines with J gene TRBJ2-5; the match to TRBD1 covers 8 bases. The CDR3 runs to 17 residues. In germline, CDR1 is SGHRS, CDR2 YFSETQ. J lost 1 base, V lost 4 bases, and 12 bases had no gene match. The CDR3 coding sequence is TGCGCCAGCAGCAGAGGACAGGGATTGGTGGGCCAAGAGACCCAGTACTTC. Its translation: CASSRGQGLVGQETQYF.

The CDR3 spells CASSQDGRGSYGYTF. In nucleotides, the CDR3 is TGCGCCAGCAGCCAAGACGGCAGGGGGTCTTATGGCTACACCTTC. The V and J genes are TRBV4-3 and TRBJ1-2, with 7 bases fitting TRBD1. The V and J ends lost 0 bases and 5 bases, in that order; junction bases with no gene match: 6. CDR1 and CDR2 (germline): LGHNA, YSLEER. The CDR3 runs 15 residues.

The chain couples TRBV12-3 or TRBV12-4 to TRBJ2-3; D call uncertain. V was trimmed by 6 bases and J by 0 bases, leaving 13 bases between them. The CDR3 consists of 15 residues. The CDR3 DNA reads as TGTGCCAGCAGCCACAACTCCTGGAGCACAGATACGCAGTATTTT. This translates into CASSHNSWSTDTQYF.

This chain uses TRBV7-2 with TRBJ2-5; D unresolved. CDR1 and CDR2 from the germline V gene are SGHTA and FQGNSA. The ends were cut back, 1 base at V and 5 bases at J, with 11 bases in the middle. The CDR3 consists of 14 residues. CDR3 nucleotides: TGTGCCAGCAGCTTAGGCGACTTCTTGGAGACCCAGTACTTC. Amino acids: CASSLGDFLETQYF.

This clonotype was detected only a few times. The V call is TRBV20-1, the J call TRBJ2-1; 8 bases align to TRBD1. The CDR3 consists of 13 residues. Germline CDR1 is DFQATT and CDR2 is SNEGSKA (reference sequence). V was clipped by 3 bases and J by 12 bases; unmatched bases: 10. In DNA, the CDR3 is TGCAGTGCTAGGGACAGGGTATTCTATAGGCAGTTCTTC. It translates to CSARDRVFYRQFF.

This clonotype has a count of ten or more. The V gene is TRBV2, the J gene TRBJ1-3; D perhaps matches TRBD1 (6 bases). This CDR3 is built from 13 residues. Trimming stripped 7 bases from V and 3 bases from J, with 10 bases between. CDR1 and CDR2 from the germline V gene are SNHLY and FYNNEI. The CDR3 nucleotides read TGTGCCAGCAAGGGGGTTTATGGAAACACCATATATTTT. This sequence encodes CASKGVYGNTIYF.

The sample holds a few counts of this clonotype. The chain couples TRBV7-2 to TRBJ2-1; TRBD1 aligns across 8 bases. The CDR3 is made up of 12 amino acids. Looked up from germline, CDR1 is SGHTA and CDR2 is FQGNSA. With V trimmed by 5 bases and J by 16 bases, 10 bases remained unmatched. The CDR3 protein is CASSTRQGQIFF. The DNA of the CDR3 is TGTGCCAGCAGCACCCGACAGGGGCAAATATTCTTC.

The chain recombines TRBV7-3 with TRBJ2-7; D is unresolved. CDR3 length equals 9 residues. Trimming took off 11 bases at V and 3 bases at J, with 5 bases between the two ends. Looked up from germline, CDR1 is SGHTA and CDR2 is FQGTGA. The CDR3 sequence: CAGFYEQYV. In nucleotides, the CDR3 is TGTGCCGGGTTCTACGAGCAGTACGTC.

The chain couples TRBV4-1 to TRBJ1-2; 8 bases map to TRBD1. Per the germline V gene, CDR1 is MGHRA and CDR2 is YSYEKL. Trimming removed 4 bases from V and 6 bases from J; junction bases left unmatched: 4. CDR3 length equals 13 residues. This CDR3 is CASSPGGGNGYTF. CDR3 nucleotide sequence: TGCGCCAGCAGCCCAGGGGGCGGGAATGGCTACACCTTC.

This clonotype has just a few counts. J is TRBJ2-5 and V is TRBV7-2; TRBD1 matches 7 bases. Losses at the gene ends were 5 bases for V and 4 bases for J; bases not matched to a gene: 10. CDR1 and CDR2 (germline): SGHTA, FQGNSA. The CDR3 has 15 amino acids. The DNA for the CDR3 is TGTGCCAGCAGCCAGAACAGGGGCAATCCAGAGACCCAGTACTTC. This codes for CASSQNRGNPETQYF. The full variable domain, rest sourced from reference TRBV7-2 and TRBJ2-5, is GAGVSQSPSNKVTEKGKDVELRCDPISGHTALYWYRQSLGQGLEFLIYFQGNSAPDKSGLPSDRFSAERTGGSVSTLTIQRTQQEDSAVYLCASSQNRGNPETQYFGPGTRLLVL.

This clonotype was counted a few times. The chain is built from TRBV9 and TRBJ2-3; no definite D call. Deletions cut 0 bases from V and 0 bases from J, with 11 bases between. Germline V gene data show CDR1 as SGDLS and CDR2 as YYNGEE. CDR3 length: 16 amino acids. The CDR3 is CASSVASSTSTDTQYF. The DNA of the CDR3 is TGTGCCAGCAGCGTAGCTTCGAGTACTAGCACAGATACGCAGTATTTT.

CDR3 loop: CASSLVWAGANVLTF. CDR3 DNA sequence: TGTGCCAGCAGTTTAGTATGGGCTGGGGCCAACGTCCTGACTTTC. The chain links TRBV28 to TRBJ2-6; D gene unclear. From germline, CDR1 is MDHEN and CDR2 SYDVKM. V was trimmed by 2 bases and J by 2 bases, leaving 7 bases between them. This CDR3 is built from 15 residues.

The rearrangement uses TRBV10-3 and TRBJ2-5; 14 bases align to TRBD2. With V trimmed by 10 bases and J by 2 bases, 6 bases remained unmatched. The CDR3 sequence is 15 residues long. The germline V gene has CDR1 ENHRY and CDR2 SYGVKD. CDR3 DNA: TGTGCCACGCGGACTAGCGGGGGGCCTCAAGAGACCCAGTACTTC. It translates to CATRTSGGPQETQYF.

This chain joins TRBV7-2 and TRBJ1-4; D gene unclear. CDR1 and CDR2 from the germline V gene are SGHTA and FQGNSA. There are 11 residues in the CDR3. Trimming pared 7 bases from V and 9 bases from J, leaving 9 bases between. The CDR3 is CASTSGKKLFF. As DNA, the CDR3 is TGTGCCAGCACGTCGGGTAAAAAACTGTTTTTT. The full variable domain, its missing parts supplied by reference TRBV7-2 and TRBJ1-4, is GAGVSQSPSNKVTEKGKDVELRCDPISGHTALYWYRQSLGQGLEFLIYFQGNSAPDKSGLPSDRFSAERTGGSVSTLTIQRTQQEDSAVYLCASTSGKKLFFGSGTQLSVL.

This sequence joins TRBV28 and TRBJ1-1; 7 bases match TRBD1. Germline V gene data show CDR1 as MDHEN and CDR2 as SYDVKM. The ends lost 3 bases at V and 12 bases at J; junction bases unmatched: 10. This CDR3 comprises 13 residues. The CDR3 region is CASSLRGPKISFF. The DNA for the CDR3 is TGTGCCAGCAGTTTGAGGGGGCCGAAGATATCTTTCTTT.

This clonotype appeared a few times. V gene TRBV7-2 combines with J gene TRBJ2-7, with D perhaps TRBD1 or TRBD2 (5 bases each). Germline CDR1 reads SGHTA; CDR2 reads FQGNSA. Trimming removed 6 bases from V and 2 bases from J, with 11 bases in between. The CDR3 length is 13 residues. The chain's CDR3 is CASRGRSTYEQYF. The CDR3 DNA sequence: TGTGCCAGCAGGGGACGGTCGACCTACGAGCAGTACTTC.

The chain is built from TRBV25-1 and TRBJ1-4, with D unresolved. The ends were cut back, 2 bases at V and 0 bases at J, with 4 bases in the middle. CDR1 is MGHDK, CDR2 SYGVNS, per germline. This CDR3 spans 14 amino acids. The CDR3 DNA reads TGTGCCAGCAGTGAACGGGCAACTAATGAAAAACTGTTTTTT. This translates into CASSERATNEKLFF. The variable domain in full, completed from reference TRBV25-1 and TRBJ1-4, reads EADIYQTPRYLVIGTGKKITLECSQTMGHDKMYWYQQDPGMELHLIHYSYGVNSTEKGDLSSESTVSRIRTEHFPLTLESARPSHTSQYLCASSERATNEKLFFGSGTQLSVL.

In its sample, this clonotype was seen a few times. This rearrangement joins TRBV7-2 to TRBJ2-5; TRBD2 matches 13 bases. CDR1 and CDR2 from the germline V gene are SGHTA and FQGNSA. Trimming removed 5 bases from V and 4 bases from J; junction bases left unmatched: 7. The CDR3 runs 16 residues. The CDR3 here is CASSPWTSGGPETQYF. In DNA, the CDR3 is TGTGCCAGCAGCCCGTGGACTAGCGGGGGCCCAGAGACCCAGTACTTC.

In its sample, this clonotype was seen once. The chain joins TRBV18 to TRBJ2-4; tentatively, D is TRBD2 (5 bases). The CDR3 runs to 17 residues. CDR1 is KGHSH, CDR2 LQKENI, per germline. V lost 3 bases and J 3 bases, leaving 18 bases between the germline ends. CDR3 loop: CASSPGGLTLDKNIQYF. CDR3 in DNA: TGTGCCAGCTCACCGGGCGGACTCACGTTAGACAAAAACATTCAGTACTTC.

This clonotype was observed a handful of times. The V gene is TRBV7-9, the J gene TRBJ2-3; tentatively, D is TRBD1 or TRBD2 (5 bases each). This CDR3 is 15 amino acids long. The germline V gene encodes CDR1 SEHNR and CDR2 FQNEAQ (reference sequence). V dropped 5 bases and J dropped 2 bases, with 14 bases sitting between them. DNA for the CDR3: TGTGCCAGCAGCCCAGGTGTGGGGACCACAGATACGCAGTATTTT. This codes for CASSPGVGTTDTQYF.

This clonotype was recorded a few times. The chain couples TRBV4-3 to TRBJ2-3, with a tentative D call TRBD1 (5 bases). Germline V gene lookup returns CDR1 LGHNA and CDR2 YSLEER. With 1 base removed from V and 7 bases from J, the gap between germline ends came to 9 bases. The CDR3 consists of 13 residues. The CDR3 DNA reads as TGCGCCAGCAGCCAAGCCCCAGGGAATACGCAGTATTTT. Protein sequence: CASSQAPGNTQYF.

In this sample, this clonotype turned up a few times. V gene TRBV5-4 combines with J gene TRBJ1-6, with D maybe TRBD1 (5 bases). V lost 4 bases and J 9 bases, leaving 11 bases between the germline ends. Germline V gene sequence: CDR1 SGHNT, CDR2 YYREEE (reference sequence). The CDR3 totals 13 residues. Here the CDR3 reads CASSLGGSSPLHF. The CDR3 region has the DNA TGTGCCAGCAGCCTGGGGGGAAGTTCACCCCTCCACTTT.

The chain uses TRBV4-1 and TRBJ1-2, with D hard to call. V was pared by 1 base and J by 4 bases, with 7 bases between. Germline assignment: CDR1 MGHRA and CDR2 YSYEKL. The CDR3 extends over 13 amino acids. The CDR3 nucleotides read TGCGCCAGCAGCCAAGTAGGGATCTATGGCTACACCTTC. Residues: CASSQVGIYGYTF.

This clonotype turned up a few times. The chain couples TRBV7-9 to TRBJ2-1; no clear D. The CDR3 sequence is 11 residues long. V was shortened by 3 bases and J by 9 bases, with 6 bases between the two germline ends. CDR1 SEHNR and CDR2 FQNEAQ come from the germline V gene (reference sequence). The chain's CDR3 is CASSFDLEQFF. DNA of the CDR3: TGTGCCAGCAGCTTCGATCTTGAGCAGTTCTTC.